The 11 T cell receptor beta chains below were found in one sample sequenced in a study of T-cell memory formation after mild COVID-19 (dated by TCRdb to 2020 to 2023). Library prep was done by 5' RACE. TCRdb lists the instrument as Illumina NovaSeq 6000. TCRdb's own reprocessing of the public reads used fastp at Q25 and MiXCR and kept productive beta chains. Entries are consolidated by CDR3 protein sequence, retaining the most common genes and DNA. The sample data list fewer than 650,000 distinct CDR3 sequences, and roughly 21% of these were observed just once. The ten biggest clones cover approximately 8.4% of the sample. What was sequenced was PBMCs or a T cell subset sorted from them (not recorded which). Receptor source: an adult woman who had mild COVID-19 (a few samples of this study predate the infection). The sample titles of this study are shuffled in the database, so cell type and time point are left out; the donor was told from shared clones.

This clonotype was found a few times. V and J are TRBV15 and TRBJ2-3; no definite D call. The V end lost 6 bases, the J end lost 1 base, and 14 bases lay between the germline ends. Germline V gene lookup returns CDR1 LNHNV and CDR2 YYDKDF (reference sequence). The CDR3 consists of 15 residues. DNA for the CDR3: TGTGCCACCAGAGACCACCTGGGCGGCACAGATACGCAGTATTTT. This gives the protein CATRDHLGGTDTQYF.

The CDR3 loop reads CATAGTQEDIQYF. The CDR3 region has the DNA TGTGCCACCGCCGGGACTCAGGAGGACATTCAGTACTTC. The rearrangement joins TRBV18 to TRBJ2-4; possible D gene TRBD2, 6 bases. CDR1 and CDR2 from the germline V gene are KGHSH and LQKENI. V was pared by 10 bases and J by 8 bases, with 18 bases between. The CDR3 covers 13 residues.

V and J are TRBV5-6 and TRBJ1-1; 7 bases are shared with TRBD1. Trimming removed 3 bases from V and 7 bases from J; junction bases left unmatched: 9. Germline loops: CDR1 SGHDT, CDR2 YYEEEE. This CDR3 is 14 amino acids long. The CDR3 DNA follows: TGTGCCAGCAGCTCTTCGGTACAGGGGAGTGAAGCTTTCTTT. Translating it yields CASSSSVQGSEAFF.

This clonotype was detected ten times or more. DNA of the CDR3: TGTGCCAGCAGTTTAATTGCTGAAGCTTTCTTT. This codes for CASSLIAEAFF. V and J are TRBV28 and TRBJ1-1; the D is unclear. V shed 2 bases and J shed 6 bases, with 4 bases lying between them. The CDR3 runs 11 residues. In germline, CDR1 is MDHEN, CDR2 SYDVKM.

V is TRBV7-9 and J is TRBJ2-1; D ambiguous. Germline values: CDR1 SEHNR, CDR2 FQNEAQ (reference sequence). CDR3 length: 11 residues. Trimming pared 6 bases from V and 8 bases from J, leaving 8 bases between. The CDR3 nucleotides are TGTGCCAGCAGTTCTGCGGATGAGCAGTTCTTC. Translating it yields CASSSADEQFF.

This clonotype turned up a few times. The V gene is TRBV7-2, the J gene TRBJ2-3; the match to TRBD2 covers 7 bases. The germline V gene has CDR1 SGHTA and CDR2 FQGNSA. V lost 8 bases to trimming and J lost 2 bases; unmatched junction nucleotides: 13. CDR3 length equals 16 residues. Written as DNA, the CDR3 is TGTGCCAGCCTACTTTCTGGAGCGGGATTCACAGATACGCAGTATTTT. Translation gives CASLLSGAGFTDTQYF.

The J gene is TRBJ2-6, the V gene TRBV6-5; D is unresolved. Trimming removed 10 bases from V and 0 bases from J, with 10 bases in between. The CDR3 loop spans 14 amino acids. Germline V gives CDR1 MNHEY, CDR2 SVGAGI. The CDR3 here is CATHPYSGANVLTF. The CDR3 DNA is TGTGCCACCCACCCATACTCTGGGGCCAACGTCCTGACTTTC.

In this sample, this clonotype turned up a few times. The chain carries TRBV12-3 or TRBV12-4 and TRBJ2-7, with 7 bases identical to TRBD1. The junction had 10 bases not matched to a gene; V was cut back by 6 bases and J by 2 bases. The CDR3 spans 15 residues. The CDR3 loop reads CASSPMSGQAYEQYF. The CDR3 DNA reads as TGTGCCAGCAGCCCAATGAGCGGACAGGCCTACGAGCAGTACTTC.

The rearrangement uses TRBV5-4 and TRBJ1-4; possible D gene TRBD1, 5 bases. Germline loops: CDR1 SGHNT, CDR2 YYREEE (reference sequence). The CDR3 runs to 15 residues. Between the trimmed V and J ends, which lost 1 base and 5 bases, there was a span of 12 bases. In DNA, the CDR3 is TGTGCCAGCAGCTTGCAGGGCAGACAAAATGAAAAACTGTTTTTT. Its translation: CASSLQGRQNEKLFF. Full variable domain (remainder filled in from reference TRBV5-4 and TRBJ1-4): ETGVTQSPTHLIKTRGQQVTLRCSSQSGHNTVSWYQQALGQGPQFIFQYYREEENGRGNFPPRFSGLQFPNYSSELNVNALELDDSALYLCASSLQGRQNEKLFFGSGTQLSVL.

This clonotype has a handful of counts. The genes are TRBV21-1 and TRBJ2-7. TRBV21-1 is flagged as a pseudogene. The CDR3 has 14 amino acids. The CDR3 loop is CASSKGPRTYEQYF. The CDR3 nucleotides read TGTGCCAGCAGCAAAGGACCTCGGACCTACGAGCAGTACTTC.

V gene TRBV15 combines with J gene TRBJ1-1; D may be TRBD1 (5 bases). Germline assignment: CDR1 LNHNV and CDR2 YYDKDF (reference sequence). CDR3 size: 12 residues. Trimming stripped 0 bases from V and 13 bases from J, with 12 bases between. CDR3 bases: TGTGCCACCAGCAGAGACGGGGGAAGGGGTTTCTTT. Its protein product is CATSRDGGRGFF.